This T cell receptor (beta chain) appears in the sequencing data of a study of blood T cell repertoires in COVID-19. Per germline, CDR1 SGHRS and CDR2 YFSETQ. CDR3 length: 17 amino acids. V was clipped by 0 bases and J by 0 bases; unmatched bases: 5. Using immunoSEQ multiplex PCR, the repertoire was profiled, and TCRdb retains in-frame clones only, with some absent. The sample has around 100,000 clones, approximately 80% seen once. The clonotype originates from a woman in her 70s with acute or convalescent COVID-19. The chain recombines TRBV5-1 with TRBJ2-7; 11 nucleotides match TRBD2. The sample taken for sequencing was peripheral blood. CDR3 DNA: TGCGCCAGCAGCTTGGTAACTAGCGGGAGTAGCTCCTACGAGCAGTACTTC. Translation: CASSLVTSGSSSYEQYF.